This record concerns one T cell receptor beta chain sequence. Its antigen is not known. Combined were second doses at about 4 or about 12 weeks. The record originates from a study of T cell responses to AZD1222 COVID-19 vaccine. Study observations and caveats: The number of AZD1222 recipients seropositive at baseline was only five to seven. Females outnumbered males among donors, who were mostly white British; clonal diversity was possibly underestimated.

Clones were read by immunoSEQ multiplex PCR, and TCRdb kept only the in-frame ones, dropping some. This sample has approximately 170,000 clones, with 92% found just once. With 7 bases removed from V and 6 bases from J, the gap between germline ends came to 16 bases. This CDR3 region has 14 residues. Germline CDR1 reads MNHEY; CDR2 reads SVGAGI. The rearrangement links TRBV6-5 to TRBJ1-5, with TRBD1 as a possible D gene (5 bases). The clonotype originates from an adult who received the AZD1222 COVID-19 vaccine. The material was peripheral blood, obtained 28 days after the second AZD1222 dose. CDR3 region: CASNPRGVSQPQHF. The DNA for the CDR3 is TGTGCCAGCAACCCACGGGGGGTAAGTCAGCCCCAGCATTTT.